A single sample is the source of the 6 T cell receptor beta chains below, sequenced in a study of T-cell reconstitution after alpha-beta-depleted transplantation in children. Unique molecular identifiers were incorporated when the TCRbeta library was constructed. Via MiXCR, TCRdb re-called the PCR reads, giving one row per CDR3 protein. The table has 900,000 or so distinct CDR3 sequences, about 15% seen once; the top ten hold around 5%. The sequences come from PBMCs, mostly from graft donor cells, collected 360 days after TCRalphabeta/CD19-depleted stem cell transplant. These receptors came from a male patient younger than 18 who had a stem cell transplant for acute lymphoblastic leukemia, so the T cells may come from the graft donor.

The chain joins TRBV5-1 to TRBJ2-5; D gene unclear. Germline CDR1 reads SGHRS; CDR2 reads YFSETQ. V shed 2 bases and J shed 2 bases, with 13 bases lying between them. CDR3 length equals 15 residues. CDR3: CASSFSSNGQETQYF. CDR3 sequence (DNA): TGCGCCAGCAGCTTTAGTTCCAATGGGCAAGAGACCCAGTACTTC. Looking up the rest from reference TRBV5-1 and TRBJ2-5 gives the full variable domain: KAGVTQTPRYLIKTRGQQVTLSCSPISGHRSVSWYQQTPGQGLQFLFEYFSETQRNKGNFPGRFSGRQFSNSRSEMNVSTLELGDSALYLCASSFSSNGQETQYFGPGTRLLVL.

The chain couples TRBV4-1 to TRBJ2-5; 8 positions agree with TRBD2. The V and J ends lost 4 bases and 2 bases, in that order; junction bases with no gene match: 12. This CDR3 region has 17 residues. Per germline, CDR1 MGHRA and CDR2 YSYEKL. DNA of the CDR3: TGCGCCAGCAGCCCCCTCGGGGGGGCGGGTTGGCAAGAGACCCAGTACTTC. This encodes CASSPLGGAGWQETQYF.

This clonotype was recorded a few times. The CDR3 sequence: CASSGQGNTGELFF. CDR3 bases: TGTGCCAGCAGTGGGCAGGGGAACACCGGGGAGCTGTTTTTT. This chain joins TRBV25-1 and TRBJ2-2, with D tentatively TRBD1 (5 bases). The CDR3 length is 14 residues. V dropped 4 bases and J dropped 1 base, with 7 bases sitting between them. The germline gives CDR1 MGHDK, CDR2 SYGVNS. The variable domain in full, completed from reference TRBV25-1 and TRBJ2-2, reads EADIYQTPRYLVIGTGKKITLECSQTMGHDKMYWYQQDPGMELHLIHYSYGVNSTEKGDLSSESTVSRIRTEHFPLTLESARPSHTSQYLCASSGQGNTGELFFGEGSRLTVL.

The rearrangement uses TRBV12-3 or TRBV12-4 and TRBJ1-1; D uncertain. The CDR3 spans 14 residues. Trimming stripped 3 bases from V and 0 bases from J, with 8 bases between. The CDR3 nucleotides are TGTGCCAGCAGTTTCTCACAGATGAACACTGAAGCTTTCTTT. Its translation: CASSFSQMNTEAFF.

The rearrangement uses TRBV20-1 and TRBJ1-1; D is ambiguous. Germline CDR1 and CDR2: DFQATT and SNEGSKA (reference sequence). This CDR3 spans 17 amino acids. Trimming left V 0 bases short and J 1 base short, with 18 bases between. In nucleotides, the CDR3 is TGCAGTGCTAGAGATGGCGCCTTAAACACTGGGAACACTGAAGCTTTCTTT. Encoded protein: CSARDGALNTGNTEAFF.

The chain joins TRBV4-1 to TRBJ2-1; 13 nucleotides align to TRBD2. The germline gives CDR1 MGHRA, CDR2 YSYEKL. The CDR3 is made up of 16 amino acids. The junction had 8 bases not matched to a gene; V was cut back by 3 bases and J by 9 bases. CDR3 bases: TGCGCCAGCAGCCATAGGACTAGCGGGAGATTTGGTGAGCAGTTCTTC. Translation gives CASSHRTSGRFGEQFF.